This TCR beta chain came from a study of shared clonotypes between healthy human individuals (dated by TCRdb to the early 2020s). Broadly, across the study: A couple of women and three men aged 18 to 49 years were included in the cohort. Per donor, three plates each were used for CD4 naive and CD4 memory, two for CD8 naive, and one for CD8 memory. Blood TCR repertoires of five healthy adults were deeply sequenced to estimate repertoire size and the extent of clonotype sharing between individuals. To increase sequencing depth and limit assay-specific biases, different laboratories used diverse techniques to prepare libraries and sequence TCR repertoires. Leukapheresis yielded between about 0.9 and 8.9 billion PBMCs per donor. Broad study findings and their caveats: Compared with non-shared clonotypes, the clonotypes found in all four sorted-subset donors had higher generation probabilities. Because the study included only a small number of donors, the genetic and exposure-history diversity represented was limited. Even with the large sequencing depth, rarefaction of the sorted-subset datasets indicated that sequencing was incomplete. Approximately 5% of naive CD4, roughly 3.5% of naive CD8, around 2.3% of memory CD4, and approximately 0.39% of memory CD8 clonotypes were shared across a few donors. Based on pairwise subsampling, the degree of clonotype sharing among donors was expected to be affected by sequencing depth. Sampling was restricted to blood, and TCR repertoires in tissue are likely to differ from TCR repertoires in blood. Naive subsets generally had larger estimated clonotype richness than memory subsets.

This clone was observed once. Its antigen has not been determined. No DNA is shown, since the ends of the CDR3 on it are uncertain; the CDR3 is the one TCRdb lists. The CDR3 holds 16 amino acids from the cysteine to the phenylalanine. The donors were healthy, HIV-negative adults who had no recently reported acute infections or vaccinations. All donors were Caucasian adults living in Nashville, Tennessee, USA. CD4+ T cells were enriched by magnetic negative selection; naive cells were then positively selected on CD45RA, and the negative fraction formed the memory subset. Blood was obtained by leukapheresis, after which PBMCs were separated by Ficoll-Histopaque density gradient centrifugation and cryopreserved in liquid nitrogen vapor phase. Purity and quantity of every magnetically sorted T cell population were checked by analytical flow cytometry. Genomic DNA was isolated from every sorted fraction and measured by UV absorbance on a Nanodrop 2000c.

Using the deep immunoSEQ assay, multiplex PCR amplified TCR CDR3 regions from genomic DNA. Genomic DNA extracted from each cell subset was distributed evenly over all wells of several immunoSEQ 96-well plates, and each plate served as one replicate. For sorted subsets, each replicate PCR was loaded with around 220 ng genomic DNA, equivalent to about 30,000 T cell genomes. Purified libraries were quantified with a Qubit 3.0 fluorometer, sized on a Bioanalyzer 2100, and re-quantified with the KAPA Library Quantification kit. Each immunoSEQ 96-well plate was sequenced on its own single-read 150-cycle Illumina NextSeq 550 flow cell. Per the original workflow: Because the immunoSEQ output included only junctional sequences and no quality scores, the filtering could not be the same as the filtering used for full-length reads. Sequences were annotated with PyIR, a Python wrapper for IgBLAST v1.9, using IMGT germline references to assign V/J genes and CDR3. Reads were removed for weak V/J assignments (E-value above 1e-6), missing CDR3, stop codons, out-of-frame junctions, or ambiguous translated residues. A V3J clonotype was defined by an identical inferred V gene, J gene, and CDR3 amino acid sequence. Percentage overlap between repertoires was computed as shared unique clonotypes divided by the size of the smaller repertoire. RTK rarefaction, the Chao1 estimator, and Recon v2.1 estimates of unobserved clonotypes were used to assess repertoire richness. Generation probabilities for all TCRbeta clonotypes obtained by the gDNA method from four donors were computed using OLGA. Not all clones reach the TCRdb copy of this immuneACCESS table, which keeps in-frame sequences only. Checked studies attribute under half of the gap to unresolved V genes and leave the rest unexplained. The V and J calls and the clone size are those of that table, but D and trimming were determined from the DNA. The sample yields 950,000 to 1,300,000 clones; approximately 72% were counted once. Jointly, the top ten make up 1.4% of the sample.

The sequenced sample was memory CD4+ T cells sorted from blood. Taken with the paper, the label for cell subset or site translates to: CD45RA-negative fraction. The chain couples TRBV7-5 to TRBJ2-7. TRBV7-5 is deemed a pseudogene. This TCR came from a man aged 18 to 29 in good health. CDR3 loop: CARSLVGEGTIYEQYF.